Below, one T cell receptor (beta chain) is given with its context. These data come from a study of blood T cell repertoires in COVID-19. Study summary: Acute and convalescent COVID-19 samples came from the United States, Italy and Spain.

Generated by immunoSEQ multiplex PCR, the TCRdb table keeps only in-frame clones and is missing some. This sample has about 330,000 clones, with roughly 85% found just once. This CDR3 is built from 13 residues. V was shortened by 10 bases and J by 8 bases, with 17 bases between the two germline ends. Germline-derived CDR1 and CDR2 are LNHDA and SQIVND (reference sequence). The receptor's source is a woman aged 25-40 years who had recovered from COVID-19. Material: PBMCs or T cells enriched from blood (not recorded which). V gene TRBV19 combines with J gene TRBJ1-4, with D maybe TRBD1 (6 bases). CDR3 sequence: CATRGSSTEKLFF. The CDR3 DNA reads TGTGCCACCAGGGGCAGCTCGACCGAAAAACTGTTTTTT.